This T cell receptor beta chain was captured by sequencing in a study of blood T cell repertoires in COVID-19. Whole-study context: Samples came from the United States, Italy and Spain, spanning acute and convalescent COVID-19. The analysed material was cDNA or gDNA that came from T cells, B-cell-depleted T cells, or PBMCs.

Seattle-derived patients entered the study during active infection and were followed longitudinally. Germline V lookup: CDR1 LGHDT, CDR2 YNNKEL (reference sequence). With 1 base clipped from V and 5 bases from J, the junction kept 4 bases outside the gene matches. CDR3 size: 16 residues. Per the original data handling: Nucleated cell number was recorded as an estimate derived from reference gene primer amplification. Data came from immunoSEQ multiplex PCR; TCRdb stores just in-frame clones and leaves some out. V and J calls and clone size are those listed in that table; D and trimming were worked out from the DNA. The sample lists around 400,000 clones, about 90% occurring once.

This rearrangement joins TRBV3-1 (or the pseudogene TRBV3-2) to TRBJ1-6; TRBD1 aligns across 8 bases. Sequencing used peripheral blood. The TCR was taken from a woman in her sixties or seventies with COVID-19, enrolled during active disease. The CDR3 DNA reads TGTGCCAGCAGCCAAGTTGCGGACAGGGATAATTCACCCCTCCACTTT. It codes for CASSQVADRDNSPLHF.